This entry is about one T cell receptor (beta chain). Some clones are missing from TCRdb's copy, which holds only in-frame ones; the method was immunoSEQ multiplex PCR. The sample carries about 68,000 clones, 91% recorded once. The record originates from a study of T cell changes during pregnancy in multiple sclerosis. The ends lost 6 bases at V and 3 bases at J; junction bases unmatched: 8. CDR3 length: 15 amino acids. CDR1 and CDR2 (germline): MNHEY, SMNVEV (reference sequence). This sequence was found in a female donor with multiple sclerosis, enrolled in a pregnancy study. Sequencing was performed on peripheral blood, taken in the first trimester of pregnancy. The chain carries TRBV27 and TRBJ2-7, with TRBD1 identical over 10 bases. The CDR3 spells CASSLSRTGGYEQYF. The CDR3 DNA sequence: TGTGCCAGCAGCCTATCCAGGACAGGGGGCTACGAGCAGTACTTC.